Following are 14 T cell receptor beta chains from one sample sequenced in a study of low-dose radiotherapy and immunotherapy resistance in tumors. TRAV- and TRBV-specific primers were used for first-strand cDNA, which covered alpha and beta chains. For amplifying TCRs, the PCR ran for approximately 18 cycles with Phusion, which was used together with a constant-region primer and the adapter on the V primers. TCRdb used MiXCR to reprocess the reads, holding one entry per CDR3 protein. The sample includes around 13,000 distinct CDR3 sequences, 65% to 75% of them seen just once. The source of these receptors is a human donor with advanced metastatic prostate, ovarian, gallbladder or colorectal cancer (not recorded which). This table probably holds off-target reads from a library built for another chain.

J is TRBJ1-2 and V is TRBV12-3 or TRBV12-4; D is undetermined. The CDR3 consists of 13 residues. The V and J ends lost 4 bases and 4 bases respectively, with 10 bases between them. The CDR3 coding sequence is TGTGCCAGCAGTTACCGCAGTGGCTATGGCTACACCTTC. This translates into CASSYRSGYGYTF.

The chain's CDR3 is CASSPQTGAEAFF. The CDR3, as DNA: TGTGCCAGCTCACCCCAAACAGGGGCTGAAGCTTTCTTT. This chain joins TRBV18 and TRBJ1-1; 7 nucleotides agree with TRBD1. Germline V lookup: CDR1 KGHSH, CDR2 LQKENI. Trimming removed 3 bases from V and 6 bases from J; junction bases left unmatched: 4. The CDR3 extends over 13 amino acids.

The sample holds a few counts of this clonotype. The chain joins TRBV11-2 to TRBJ2-5; 7 bases are shared with TRBD2. CDR1 is SGHAT, CDR2 FQNNGV, per germline. V lost 5 bases, J lost 4 bases, and 13 bases stayed unmatched. The CDR3 loop spans 16 amino acids. The CDR3 DNA follows: TGTGCCAGCAGCGACTATACGGGGGGTTTCCGAGAGACCCAGTACTTC. Its protein is CASSDYTGGFRETQYF.

The count of this clonotype is one. This sequence joins TRBV6-6 and TRBJ2-7; D is unclear. This CDR3 has 13 residues. V was cut by 5 bases and J by 4 bases, with 12 bases left in between. Germline-derived CDR1 and CDR2 are MNHNY and SVGAGI (reference sequence). As DNA, the CDR3 is TGTGCCAGCAGTCCTTCACCCATGTACGAGCAGTACTTC. Its protein is CASSPSPMYEQYF.

This clonotype was seen only once. The genes are TRBV29-1 and TRBJ2-2; D gene uncertain. The CDR3 consists of 14 residues. CDR1 is SQVTM, CDR2 ANQGSEA, per germline. Trimming took off 0 bases at V and 3 bases at J, with 8 bases between the two ends. Written as DNA, the CDR3 is TGCAGCGTTGAAGATCCGGGTCACACCGGGGAGCTGTTTTTT. Translation gives CSVEDPGHTGELFF.

The chain carries TRBV18 and TRBJ2-3; tentative D call: TRBD2 (5 bases). This CDR3 has 17 amino acids. V shed 0 bases and J shed 6 bases, with 19 bases lying between them. Germline V gene data show CDR1 as KGHSH and CDR2 as LQKENI. DNA for the CDR3: TGTGCCAGCTCACCACCGGAGCTAGAGGGCAGGTTGGATACGCAGTATTTT. Translated: CASSPPELEGRLDTQYF.

This chain connects TRBV6-1 to TRBJ2-3; a weak D match, TRBD1 (5 bases). CDR3 length equals 14 residues. In germline, CDR1 is MNHNS, CDR2 SASEGT. Trimming removed 3 bases at V and 2 bases at J, with 9 bases between. DNA for the CDR3: TGTGCCAGCAGTGACAGGGCTTACACAGATACGCAGTATTTT. Amino acids: CASSDRAYTDTQYF.

This chain uses TRBV10-3 with TRBJ2-7, with D perhaps TRBD1 (6 bases). CDR1 and CDR2 from the germline V gene are ENHRY and SYGVKD. There are 14 residues in the CDR3. Trimming stripped 3 bases from V and 4 bases from J, with 13 bases between. The CDR3: CAISETGIGYEQYF. In nucleotides, the CDR3 is TGTGCCATCAGTGAAACAGGGATCGGATACGAGCAGTACTTC.

V is TRBV2 and J is TRBJ1-1; no firm D call. The CDR3 covers 13 residues. The germline gives CDR1 SNHLY, CDR2 FYNNEI. Trimming took 5 bases from V and 8 from J, leaving 15 bases between them. DNA of the CDR3: TGTGCCAGCAGTCCTGGGCCGAGGAGGGAAGCTTTCTTT. This encodes CASSPGPRREAFF. Together with reference TRBV2 and TRBJ1-1, the CDR3 gives the full variable domain: EPEVTQTPSHQVTQMGQEVILRCVPISNHLYFYWYRQILGQKVEFLVSFYNNEISEKSEIFDDQFSVERPDGSNFTLKIRSTKLEDSAMYFCASSPGPRREAFFGQGTRLTVV.

The gene calls are TRBV11-3 and TRBJ2-7; 12 bases agree with TRBD1. Germline trimming cut 4 bases from V and 2 bases from J; bases unmatched to any gene: 3. This CDR3 has 15 amino acids. Per the germline V gene, CDR1 is SGHNT and CDR2 is YENEEA. The CDR3 coding sequence is TGTGCCAGCAGCTCGGGACAGGGGGCCACCTACGAGCAGTACTTC. Translating it yields CASSSGQGATYEQYF.

This clonotype was recorded once. The chain has TRBV6-5 and TRBJ2-5, with 9 positions matching TRBD2. With V trimmed by 0 bases and J by 2 bases, 1 base remained unmatched. Per the germline V gene, CDR1 is MNHEY and CDR2 is SVGAGI. The CDR3 sequence is 15 residues long. In nucleotides, the CDR3 is TGTGCCAGCAGTTACTCCCTAGCGGGGCAAGAGACCCAGTACTTC. Translated, it gives CASSYSLAGQETQYF.

This clonotype was seen only a few times. The rearrangement links TRBV5-1 to TRBJ1-1; D ambiguous. The germline gives CDR1 SGHRS, CDR2 YFSETQ. The CDR3 totals 13 residues. V lost 7 bases and J lost 1, with 11 bases in between. In DNA form, the CDR3 reads TGCGCCAGCTCCCAAGCCACGAACACTGAAGCTTTCTTT. Residues: CASSQATNTEAFF.

This clonotype was seen more than once but under ten times. V usage is TRBV6-1 and J usage is TRBJ2-7, with D hard to call. The CDR3 has 11 amino acids. The germline V and J ends were trimmed by 8 bases and 2 bases, with 7 bases remaining between them. The germline CDR1 and CDR2 sequences are MNHNS and SASEGT. The CDR3 nucleotides are TGTGCCAGCCCTGGACCCTACGAGCAGTACTTC. Its protein product is CASPGPYEQYF.

This chain links TRBV7-2 with TRBJ1-2; no clear D. Germline CDR1 SGHTA, CDR2 FQGNSA. The CDR3 length is 13 residues. V lost 1 base, J lost 5 bases, and 8 bases lay in between. The CDR3 DNA reads as TGTGCCAGCAGCTTAGGGCAGGTTTATGGCTACACCTTC. Its protein is CASSLGQVYGYTF.